This T cell receptor (beta chain) stems from a study of post-analysis software for immune sequencing data. About this clonotype: Antigen: not known.

The TCR beta cDNA libraries carried unique molecular identifiers. TCRdb passed the PCR reads through MiXCR, listing each CDR3 protein once. The table includes almost 700,000 distinct CDR3 sequences, approximately 60% detected once. Notes on the study in general: Samples made in the same batch grouped tightly together by F measure.

The sample was blood. The clonotype comes from a girl aged 2 to 10 with multiple sclerosis.

This CDR3 is CSAQTGDTEAFF. The CDR3 coding sequence is TGCAGTGCTCAGACAGGGGACACTGAAGCTTTCTTT. This chain joins TRBV20-1 and TRBJ1-1, with 8 bases lining up with TRBD1. From germline, CDR1 is DFQATT and CDR2 SNEGSKA (reference sequence). The CDR3 sequence is 12 residues long. J lost 3 bases, V lost 5 bases, and 2 bases had no gene match.